This is a list of T cell receptor beta chains from one sample in a study of graft-versus-host responses after intestinal transplantation. The antigens these receptors bind are not known. Clones were read by immunoSEQ multiplex PCR, and TCRdb kept only the in-frame ones, dropping some. This table has some 100,000 clones, around 92% appearing once. Sequenced here: unstimulated CD8+ T cells sorted from spleen or lymph node cells, sampled before transplant. Source of these receptors: a human donor who was the organ donor for an intestinal transplant. Each CDR3 is given without its conserved first and last residue. The D gene is left open where the match is weak. Clone size appears in some rows only: once, few, many, or a class for an expanded clone.

CDR3 protein: SVDGDRVTDTQY; V gene: TRBV29-1; clone size: -; J gene: TRBJ2-3; D gene: TRBD1
CDR3 protein: AWSATGASTDTQY; V gene: TRBV30; clone size: once; J gene: TRBJ2-3; D gene: TRBD1
CDR3 protein: ASSDPTGSRSSYNEQF; V gene: TRBV2; clone size: -; J gene: TRBJ2-1; D gene: TRBD1
CDR3 protein: ASSSQGWTDTQY; V gene: TRBV7-6; clone size: once; J gene: TRBJ2-3; D gene: -
CDR3 protein: ASSLPDRAHEQY; V gene: TRBV5-1; clone size: -; J gene: TRBJ2-7; D gene: TRBD1
CDR3 protein: ASSQDWGADTEAF; V gene: TRBV4-1; clone size: -; J gene: TRBJ1-1; D gene: -
CDR3 protein: AGRTSGAYEQY; V gene: TRBV2; clone size: -; J gene: TRBJ2-7; D gene: TRBD2
CDR3 protein: ASSQGSGRERGGYT; V gene: TRBV4-1; clone size: -; J gene: TRBJ1-2; D gene: -
CDR3 protein: ASSWTGWVWGNQPQH; V gene: TRBV28; clone size: -; J gene: TRBJ1-5; D gene: TRBD1
CDR3 protein: ASSLTPSPETQY; V gene: TRBV7-6; clone size: -; J gene: TRBJ2-5; D gene: -
CDR3 protein: ASSLYHPKNTGELF; V gene: TRBV27; clone size: -; J gene: TRBJ2-2; D gene: -
CDR3 protein: ASSLTGIGGQGWWGYT; V gene: TRBV5-4; clone size: -; J gene: TRBJ1-2; D gene: TRBD1
CDR3 protein: ATSSPGELAKNIQY; V gene: TRBV15; clone size: once; J gene: TRBJ2-4; D gene: -
CDR3 protein: ASSVGAGPSEQY; V gene: TRBV9; clone size: -; J gene: TRBJ2-7; D gene: -
CDR3 protein: ASSQVSGETQY; V gene: TRBV4-1; clone size: few; J gene: TRBJ2-5; D gene: -
CDR3 protein: ASSLALALYTDTQY; V gene: TRBV7-2; clone size: -; J gene: TRBJ2-3; D gene: -
CDR3 protein: ASSSTPGFGEQF; V gene: TRBV6-5; clone size: few; J gene: TRBJ2-1; D gene: -
CDR3 protein: GGGREGNYGYT; V gene: TRBV2; clone size: -; J gene: TRBJ1-2; D gene: -
CDR3 protein: ASSTDTESYEQY; V gene: TRBV7-8; clone size: -; J gene: TRBJ2-7; D gene: -
CDR3 protein: ASSFLTRGGVREKLF; V gene: TRBV28; clone size: -; J gene: TRBJ1-4; D gene: -
CDR3 protein: ASSLLVRADTQY; V gene: TRBV28; clone size: -; J gene: TRBJ2-3; D gene: -
CDR3 protein: ASADPQGKTSYEQY; V gene: TRBV2; clone size: -; J gene: TRBJ2-7; D gene: -
CDR3 protein: AISGVSGMRLDTQY; V gene: TRBV10-3; clone size: -; J gene: TRBJ2-3; D gene: TRBD2
CDR3 protein: ASSYLQETQY; V gene: TRBV7-9; clone size: -; J gene: TRBJ2-5; D gene: -
CDR3 protein: AWSGSGTEAF; V gene: TRBV30; clone size: -; J gene: TRBJ1-1; D gene: -
CDR3 protein: ATSRHRQSQETQY; V gene: TRBV15; clone size: -; J gene: TRBJ2-5; D gene: -
CDR3 protein: ASRARRQEAF; V gene: TRBV28; clone size: -; J gene: TRBJ1-1; D gene: -
CDR3 protein: ASSSPGWAEAF; V gene: TRBV7-8; clone size: -; J gene: TRBJ1-1; D gene: -
CDR3 protein: ASSSTGFSTDTQY; V gene: TRBV7-9; clone size: -; J gene: TRBJ2-3; D gene: TRBD1
CDR3 protein: SAGDGYT; V gene: TRBV20-1; clone size: -; J gene: TRBJ1-2; D gene: -
CDR3 protein: ASSNPTSYEQY; V gene: TRBV7-9; clone size: -; J gene: TRBJ2-7; D gene: -
CDR3 protein: ASSVSGKPGELF; V gene: TRBV9; clone size: -; J gene: TRBJ2-2; D gene: -
CDR3 protein: ASSLQDSYGQY; V gene: TRBV28; clone size: -; J gene: TRBJ2-7; D gene: -
CDR3 protein: ASSPQGQVVEGYT; V gene: TRBV28; clone size: once; J gene: TRBJ1-2; D gene: TRBD1
CDR3 protein: ASRPEGATEAF; V gene: TRBV7-8; clone size: -; J gene: TRBJ1-1; D gene: -
CDR3 protein: ASSEEGGDEQF; V gene: TRBV2; clone size: once; J gene: TRBJ2-1; D gene: -
CDR3 protein: ASSVSRKNTEAF; V gene: TRBV9; clone size: few; J gene: TRBJ1-1; D gene: -
CDR3 protein: SVLRGLPGEYEQY; V gene: TRBV29-1; clone size: -; J gene: TRBJ2-7; D gene: -
CDR3 protein: ASSLSWGVLVYEQY; V gene: TRBV27; clone size: -; J gene: TRBJ2-7; D gene: -
CDR3 protein: ASSLSGANSPLH; V gene: TRBV7-8; clone size: -; J gene: TRBJ1-6; D gene: -
CDR3 protein: AATPGTSGIIWETQY; V gene: TRBV28; clone size: -; J gene: TRBJ2-5; D gene: TRBD2
CDR3 protein: ASSELSLTDTQY; V gene: TRBV6-1; clone size: -; J gene: TRBJ2-3; D gene: -